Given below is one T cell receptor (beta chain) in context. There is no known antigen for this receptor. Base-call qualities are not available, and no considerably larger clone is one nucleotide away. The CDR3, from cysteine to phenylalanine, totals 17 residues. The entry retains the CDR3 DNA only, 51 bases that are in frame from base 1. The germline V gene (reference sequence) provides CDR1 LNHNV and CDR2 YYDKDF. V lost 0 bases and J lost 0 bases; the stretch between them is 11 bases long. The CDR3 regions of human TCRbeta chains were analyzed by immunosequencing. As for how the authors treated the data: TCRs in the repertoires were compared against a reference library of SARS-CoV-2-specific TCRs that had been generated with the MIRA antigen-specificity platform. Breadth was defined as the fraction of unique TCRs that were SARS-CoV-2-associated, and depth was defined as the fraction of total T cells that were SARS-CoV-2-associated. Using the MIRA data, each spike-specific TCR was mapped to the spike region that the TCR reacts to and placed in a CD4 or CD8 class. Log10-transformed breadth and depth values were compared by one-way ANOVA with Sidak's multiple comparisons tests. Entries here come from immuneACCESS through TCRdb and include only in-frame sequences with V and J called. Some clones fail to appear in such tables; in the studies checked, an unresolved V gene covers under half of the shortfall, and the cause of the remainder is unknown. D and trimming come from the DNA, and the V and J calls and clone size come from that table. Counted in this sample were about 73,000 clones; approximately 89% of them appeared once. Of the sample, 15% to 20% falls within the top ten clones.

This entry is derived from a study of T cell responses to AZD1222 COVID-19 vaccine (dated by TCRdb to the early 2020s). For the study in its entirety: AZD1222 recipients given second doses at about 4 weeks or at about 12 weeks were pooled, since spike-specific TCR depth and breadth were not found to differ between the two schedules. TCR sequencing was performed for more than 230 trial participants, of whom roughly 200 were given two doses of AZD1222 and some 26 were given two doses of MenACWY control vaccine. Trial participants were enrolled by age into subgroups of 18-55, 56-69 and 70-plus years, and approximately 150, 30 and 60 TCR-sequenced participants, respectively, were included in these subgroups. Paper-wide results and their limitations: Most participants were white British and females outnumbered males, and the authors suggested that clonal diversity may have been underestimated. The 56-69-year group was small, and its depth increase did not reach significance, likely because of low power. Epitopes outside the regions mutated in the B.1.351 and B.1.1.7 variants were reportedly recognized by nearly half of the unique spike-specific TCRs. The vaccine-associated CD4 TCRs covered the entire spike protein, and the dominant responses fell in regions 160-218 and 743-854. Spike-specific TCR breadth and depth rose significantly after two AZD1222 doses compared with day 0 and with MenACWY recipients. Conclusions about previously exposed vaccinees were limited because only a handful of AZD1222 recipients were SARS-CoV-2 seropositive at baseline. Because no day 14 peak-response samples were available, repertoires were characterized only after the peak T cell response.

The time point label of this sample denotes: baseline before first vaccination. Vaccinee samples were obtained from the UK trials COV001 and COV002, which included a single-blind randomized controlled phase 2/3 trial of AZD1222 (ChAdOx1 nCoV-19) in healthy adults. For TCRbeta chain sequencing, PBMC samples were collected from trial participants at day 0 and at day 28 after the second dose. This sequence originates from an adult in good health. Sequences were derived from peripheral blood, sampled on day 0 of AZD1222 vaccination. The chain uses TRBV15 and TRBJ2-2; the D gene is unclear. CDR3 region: CATSRDRTKANTGELFF. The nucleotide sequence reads TGTGCCACCAGCAGAGATAGGACCAAGGCGAACACCGGGGAGCTGTTTTTT.